A selection of T cell receptor beta chains follows, all from one sample in a study of blood T cells in healthy people across ages. MiXCR was run by TCRdb on the 5' RACE reads, yielding one entry per CDR3 protein. The sample holds hundreds of thousands of distinct CDR3 sequences, 30% to 45% seen once. Sequencing was performed on blood. All receptors derive from a man between 18 and 35 years old in good health. CDR3s include the opening cysteine and the closing phenylalanine or tryptophan. The D gene is left open where the match is weak. Clone size is stated in some rows and not others, as once, few, many or a class when expanded.

size: few; length: 14; D: TRBD1; J: TRBJ1-5; V: TRBV20-1; CDR3: CSARTGGPSQPQHF; DNA: TGCAGTGCGAGGACAGGGGGGCCTAGTCAGCCCCAGCATTTT
size: once; length: 14; D: -; J: TRBJ1-5; V: TRBV20-1; CDR3: CSARDGSPGQPQHF; DNA: TGCAGTGCTAGAGATGGGTCTCCCGGTCAGCCCCAGCATTTT
size: -; length: 13; D: TRBD1; J: TRBJ1-1; V: TRBV6-6; CDR3: CASTTDRDTEAFF; DNA: TGTGCCAGCACGACAGACAGGGACACTGAAGCTTTCTTT
size: few; length: 13; D: -; J: TRBJ1-2; V: TRBV3-1; CDR3: CASSQRTAVGYTF; DNA: TGTGCCAGCAGCCAGAGGACAGCTGTGGGCTACACCTTC
size: -; length: 16; D: -; J: TRBJ2-1; V: TRBV7-9; CDR3: CASSTVQGSSYNEQFF; DNA: TGTGCCAGCAGCACGGTACAGGGTAGCTCCTACAATGAGCAGTTCTTC
size: many; length: 14; D: -; J: TRBJ2-7; V: TRBV9; CDR3: CASSVGGMTYEQYF; DNA: TGTGCCAGCAGCGTAGGGGGAATGACCTACGAGCAGTACTTC
size: -; length: 15; D: TRBD1; J: TRBJ1-2; V: TRBV7-2; CDR3: CASSLQKGGLHGYTF; DNA: TGTGCCAGCAGCTTACAAAAAGGGGGCTTGCACGGCTACACCTTC
size: -; length: 16; D: TRBD2; J: TRBJ2-3; V: TRBV7-2; CDR3: CASTLTSGGRTDTQYF; DNA: TGTGCCAGCACCCTCACTAGCGGGGGTAGGACAGATACGCAGTATTTT
size: few; length: 12; D: -; J: TRBJ2-5; V: TRBV6-5; CDR3: CASKFQGGTQYF; DNA: TGTGCCAGCAAGTTTCAAGGCGGGACCCAGTACTTC
size: many; length: 13; D: -; J: TRBJ1-1; V: TRBV12-3/TRBV12-4; CDR3: CASSPRPDTEAFF; DNA: TGTGCCAGCAGCCCCCGACCGGACACTGAAGCTTTCTTT
size: many; length: 14; D: -; J: TRBJ2-7; V: TRBV6-5; CDR3: CASSHRAGAYEQYF; DNA: TGTGCCAGCAGTCATCGGGCAGGGGCCTACGAGCAGTACTTC
size: -; length: 15; D: -; J: TRBJ2-3; V: TRBV4-1; CDR3: CASSQVWLSTDTQYF; DNA: TGCGCCAGCAGCCAAGTTTGGTTGAGCACAGATACGCAGTATTTT
size: -; length: 15; D: TRBD1; J: TRBJ1-4; V: TRBV7-2; CDR3: CASSLRGQVAEKLFF; DNA: TGTGCCAGCAGCTTAAGGGGACAGGTTGCTGAAAAACTGTTTTTT
size: -; length: 16; D: -; J: TRBJ1-4; V: TRBV9; CDR3: CASSARVSGESEKLFF; DNA: TGTGCCAGCAGCGCGAGGGTCTCAGGAGAATCTGAAAAACTGTTTTTT
size: few; length: 14; D: TRBD1; J: TRBJ2-4; V: TRBV6-6; CDR3: CASSPTGGRVIQYF; DNA: TGTGCCAGCAGCCCCACAGGGGGACGGGTCATTCAGTACTTC
size: -; length: 13; D: -; J: TRBJ2-1; V: TRBV30; CDR3: CAWSHGRYNEQFF; DNA: TGTGCCTGGAGTCACGGACGGTACAATGAGCAGTTCTTC
size: many; length: 16; D: TRBD1; J: TRBJ1-5; V: TRBV15; CDR3: CATSRGTVDSNQPQHF; DNA: TGTGCCACCAGCAGGGGGACAGTCGATAGCAATCAGCCCCAGCATTTT
size: -; length: 18; D: -; J: TRBJ2-3; V: TRBV6-5; CDR3: CASSYNPLRGQSTDTQYF; DNA: TGTGCCAGCAGTTACAACCCCCTGCGGGGCCAAAGCACAGATACGCAGTATTTT
size: -; length: 14; D: -; J: TRBJ1-2; V: TRBV7-9; CDR3: CASSPQGLTYGYTF; DNA: TGTGCCAGCAGCCCACAGGGTTTAACATATGGCTACACCTTC
size: -; length: 14; D: -; J: TRBJ2-5; V: TRBV10-3; CDR3: CAISDSWGAKTQYF; DNA: TGTGCCATCAGTGATTCATGGGGGGCAAAGACCCAGTACTTC
size: few; length: 14; D: -; J: TRBJ2-3; V: TRBV12-3/TRBV12-4; CDR3: CASTTGVRADTQYF; DNA: TGTGCCAGCACCACCGGGGTGAGAGCAGATACGCAGTATTTT
size: -; length: 13; D: -; J: TRBJ1-2; V: TRBV20-1; CDR3: CSARDDRNYGYTF; DNA: TGCAGTGCTAGAGACGACAGGAACTATGGCTACACCTTC
size: -; length: 16; D: TRBD1; J: TRBJ2-1; V: TRBV7-9; CDR3: CASRKNSGTDYNEQFF; DNA: TGTGCCAGCAGAAAAAATTCCGGGACAGACTACAATGAGCAGTTCTTC
size: many; length: 15; D: -; J: TRBJ2-3; V: TRBV15; CDR3: CATSLDSRSTDTQYF; DNA: TGTGCCACCAGCCTTGACAGCCGTAGCACAGATACGCAGTATTTT
size: few; length: 17; D: TRBD1; J: TRBJ2-1; V: TRBV18; CDR3: CASSPRFRDRGNNEQFF; DNA: TGTGCCAGCTCACCTCGATTCCGGGACAGGGGGAACAATGAGCAGTTCTTC
size: -; length: 15; D: TRBD1; J: TRBJ2-1; V: TRBV5-1; CDR3: CASISTGTGDNEQFF; DNA: TGCGCCAGCATCTCAACCGGGACAGGAGACAATGAGCAGTTCTTC
size: -; length: 16; D: TRBD1; J: TRBJ2-3; V: TRBV27; CDR3: CASSFLDRVETDTQYF; DNA: TGTGCCAGCAGTTTTTTAGACAGGGTAGAGACAGATACGCAGTATTTT
size: few; length: 16; D: TRBD1; J: TRBJ1-1; V: TRBV6-2/TRBV6-3; CDR3: CASSSTGAHIHTEAFF; DNA: TGTGCCAGCAGTTCGACAGGGGCGCACATCCACACTGAAGCTTTCTTT
size: -; length: 14; D: -; J: TRBJ2-3; V: TRBV7-2; CDR3: CASSFSGYTDTQYF; DNA: TGTGCCAGCAGCTTTAGCGGATACACAGATACGCAGTATTTT
size: few; length: 17; D: -; J: TRBJ2-3; V: TRBV28; CDR3: CASSPQEDRGLADTQYF; DNA: TGTGCCAGCAGTCCACAAGAGGACAGAGGTTTAGCAGATACGCAGTATTTT
size: few; length: 13; D: TRBD2; J: TRBJ2-3; V: TRBV20-1; CDR3: CSATREGTDTQYF; DNA: TGCAGTGCTACGAGGGAGGGGACAGATACGCAGTATTTT
size: many; length: 14; D: -; J: TRBJ2-7; V: TRBV20-1; CDR3: CSARSAAARNEQYF; DNA: TGCAGTGCTAGGTCGGCGGCTGCACGGAACGAGCAGTACTTC
size: few; length: 14; D: -; J: TRBJ2-7; V: TRBV20-1; CDR3: CSARDQGPSYEQYF; DNA: TGCAGTGCTAGAGATCAGGGGCCCTCCTACGAGCAGTACTTC